The 25 T cell receptor beta chains listed next were all sequenced from one sample in a study of graft-versus-host responses after intestinal transplantation (dated by TCRdb to the early 2020s). Libraries were made using the immunoSEQ multiplex PCR assay. This immuneACCESS table, as held by TCRdb, lists in-frame sequences with V and J called but not all clones. Of the missing ones, under half trace to an unresolved V gene in checked studies; the others have no known cause. The sample table lists 85,000 to 110,000 clones, approximately 93% of them with a count of one. The top ten clones comprise approximately 1.2% of the sample. The antigens of these receptors remain unknown. The time point label for this specimen denotes: cells obtained before transplantation from donor or recipient. Sample: unstimulated CD8+ T cells sorted from spleen or lymph node cells, taken before intestinal transplant. These receptors originate from a human donor who received an intestinal transplant.

The rearrangement joins TRBV11-3 to TRBJ1-6; 9 bases are a match to TRBD1. The CDR3 has 17 residues. V lost 1 base and J lost 7; bases outside the gene matches: 8. The V gene's germline CDR1 is SGHNT and CDR2 YENEEA. CDR3 coding DNA: TGTGCCAGCAGCTTAGGTCAGTTGGACAGGGGCAATTCACCCCTCCACTTT. Its protein is CASSLGQLDRGNSPLHF.

This clone has only one observation. The rearrangement uses TRBV19 and TRBJ2-1; D is ambiguous. Germline values: CDR1 LNHDA, CDR2 SQIVND (reference sequence). CDR3 size: 14 residues. V lost 3 bases and J lost 3, with 9 bases in between. The CDR3 here is CASSITPRYNEQFF. The CDR3 DNA reads TGTGCCAGTAGTATTACCCCCCGCTACAATGAGCAGTTCTTC.

A note on this clone: The same CDR3 arises from other DNA sequences in this sample as well. The rearrangement joins TRBV27 to TRBJ1-6, with 9 bases that match TRBD1. This CDR3 has 13 amino acids. V dropped 9 bases and J dropped 7; count of bases not matched to a gene: 4. Per the germline V gene, CDR1 is MNHEY and CDR2 is SMNVEV (reference sequence). CDR3 nucleotides: TGTGCCAGTGGGACAGGGCGAAATTCACCCCTCCACTTT. Amino acid sequence: CASGTGRNSPLHF.

The chain combines TRBV27 with TRBJ2-2; 7 nucleotides agree with TRBD1. J was trimmed by 5 bases and V by 5 bases; bases with no gene match: 5. Germline V CDR1 and CDR2: MNHEY, SMNVEV (reference sequence). The length of the CDR3 is 14 residues. The CDR3 DNA reads TGTGCCAGCAGTCAACTACAGGGGACCGGGGAGCTGTTTTTT. It encodes CASSQLQGTGELFF.

This chain uses TRBV13 with TRBJ2-3, with 10 bases matching TRBD2. The germline V gene has CDR1 PRHDT and CDR2 FYEKMQ (reference sequence). The CDR3 consists of 19 residues. V dropped 0 bases and J dropped 2; count of bases not matched to a gene: 11. The CDR3 coding sequence is TGTGCCAGCAGCTTAGGCCCGTATCTAGCGGGGGCCGACACAGATACGCAGTATTTT. Protein product: CASSLGPYLAGADTDTQYF.

This clone occurred once. The chain combines TRBV29-1 with TRBJ1-2; no firm D call. V lost 7 bases to trimming and J lost 3 bases, with 9 bases between them. The germline CDR1 and CDR2 sequences are SQVTM and ANQGSEA. This CDR3 has 11 amino acids. The CDR3 DNA follows: TGCAGCGCGGCCTTGGACTATGGCTACACCTTC. Protein product: CSAALDYGYTF. Variable domain in full (rest from reference TRBV29-1 and TRBJ1-2): SAVISQKPSRDICQRGTSLTIQCQVDSQVTMMFWYRQQPGQSLTLIATANQGSEATYESGFVIDKFPISRPNLTFSTLTVSNMSPEDSSIYLCSAALDYGYTFGSGTRLTVV.

CDR3 in amino acids: CASSQDWDRGSYEQYF. CDR3 coding DNA: TGCGCCAGCAGCCAAGATTGGGACAGGGGGTCCTACGAGCAGTACTTC. The chain recombines TRBV4-1 with TRBJ2-7, with 11 bases matching TRBD1. Trimming took 0 bases from V and 1 from J; bases not matched to a gene: 2. The CDR3 is 16 residues long. Per the germline V gene, CDR1 is MGHRA and CDR2 is YSYEKL.

V gene TRBV5-1 combines with J gene TRBJ2-1; 10 bases align to TRBD2. Germline V gene data show CDR1 as SGHRS and CDR2 as YFSETQ. CDR3 length: 16 residues. J gave up 8 bases and V 4 bases, and 12 bases lay outside the gene matches. CDR3 DNA: TGCGCCAGCAGCCCCCATGGGAGCGGGGGGGCGGATGAGCAGTTCTTC. Residues: CASSPHGSGGADEQFF.

The chain employs TRBV5-6 and TRBJ1-1, with D possibly TRBD1 on 5 matching bases. Trimming cost V 7 bases and J 2 bases, with 12 bases left between them. Germline V CDR1 and CDR2: SGHDT, YYEEEE. This CDR3 region has 13 residues. CDR3 amino acids: CASVEGLNTEAFF. The CDR3 coding sequence is TGTGCCAGCGTCGAGGGGTTAAACACTGAAGCTTTCTTT.

The V gene is TRBV29-1, the J gene TRBJ2-7; D unresolved. V was shortened by 6 bases and J by 0 bases, with 9 bases between the two germline ends. Germline V gene lookup returns CDR1 SQVTM and CDR2 ANQGSEA. The CDR3 is 12 amino acids. CDR3 residues: CSVIALSYEQYF. The CDR3 bases are TGCAGCGTGATTGCCCTCTCCTACGAGCAGTACTTC.

V is TRBV18 and J is TRBJ2-3; TRBD2 might be the D (6 bases). The V end was cut by 2 bases, the J end by 1 base, with 13 bases between. The CDR3 has 16 residues. CDR1 is KGHSH and CDR2 is LQKENI in the germline V gene. CDR3: CASSPTPGDGTDTQYF. CDR3 nucleotides: TGTGCCAGCTCACCAACCCCGGGGGATGGCACAGATACGCAGTATTTT.

CDR3 coding DNA: TGTGCCAGCAGCTTAACTTGGACCATGAACACTGAAGCTTTCTTT. Translation gives CASSLTWTMNTEAFF. The chain couples TRBV7-3 to TRBJ1-1; no reliable D call. Germline V gives CDR1 SGHTA, CDR2 FQGTGA. The CDR3 totals 15 residues. The V end was cut by 0 bases, the J end by 0 bases, with 8 bases between.

The chain links TRBV6-5 to TRBJ1-3; no definite D call. Germline loops: CDR1 MNHEY, CDR2 SVGAGI. The CDR3 is 14 residues long. V was clipped by 5 bases and J by 3 bases, with 11 bases between them. CDR3: CASSDSGFGNTIYF. Here the CDR3 DNA reads TGTGCCAGCAGTGATTCCGGATTTGGAAACACCATATATTTT.

J is TRBJ2-2 and V is TRBV7-2; D not resolved. Per germline, CDR1 SGHTA and CDR2 FQGNSA. The CDR3 is 15 amino acids. V was cut by 1 base and J by 6 bases, with 12 bases left in between. This chain's CDR3 is CASSLVAASPGELFF. CDR3 coding DNA: TGTGCCAGCAGCTTAGTCGCCGCCTCTCCCGGGGAGCTGTTTTTT.

The chain recombines TRBV5-4 with TRBJ2-1, with D possibly TRBD1 on 5 matching bases. Germline CDR1 SGHNT, CDR2 YYREEE (reference sequence). The CDR3 runs 17 residues. V was cut by 3 bases and J by 0 bases, with 16 bases left in between. The CDR3 spells CASSSALGHRSYNEQFF. The DNA for the CDR3 is TGTGCCAGCAGCTCGGCTTTAGGACACCGCTCCTACAATGAGCAGTTCTTC.

The chain recombines TRBV11-1 with TRBJ1-1, with D perhaps TRBD1 (5 bases). The CDR3 length is 15 residues. Per germline, CDR1 SGHAT and CDR2 FQDESV (reference sequence). Trimming pared 1 base from V and 5 bases from J, leaving 14 bases between. The CDR3 loop reads CASSLEGPGKTEAFF. The CDR3, as DNA: TGTGCCAGCAGCTTAGAAGGTCCAGGGAAGACTGAAGCTTTCTTT.

The rearrangement uses TRBV2 and TRBJ2-4; TRBD1 agrees at 7 bases. The V gene end was trimmed by 10 bases and the J gene end by 0 bases; junction bases not matched to a gene: 21. The CDR3 is 19 amino acids. Germline-derived CDR1 and CDR2 are SNHLY and FYNNEI. Written as DNA, the CDR3 is TGTGCCACGGCCGACCCGGGACAGAGCGGAGATGTAGCCAAAAACATTCAGTACTTC. Amino acids: CATADPGQSGDVAKNIQYF.

The rearrangement links TRBV29-1 to TRBJ2-4; 9 nucleotides align to TRBD2. This CDR3 comprises 12 residues. V lost 6 bases and J lost 5; bases outside the gene matches: 2. The germline V gene encodes CDR1 SQVTM and CDR2 ANQGSEA. This chain's CDR3 is CSVTSGENIQYF. The CDR3 DNA reads TGCAGCGTGACTAGCGGTGAAAACATTCAGTACTTC.

This chain links TRBV6-1 with TRBJ2-3, with TRBD1 identical over 8 bases. Germline V CDR1 and CDR2: MNHNS, SASEGT. This CDR3 comprises 14 residues. V lost 7 bases and J lost 4; bases outside the gene matches: 7. The DNA for the CDR3 is TGTGCCAGCAAGACAGGGGAGAGCCCAGATACGCAGTATTTT. This codes for CASKTGESPDTQYF.

V and J are TRBV5-6 and TRBJ2-6; 7 bases map to TRBD1. The junction had 2 bases not matched to a gene; V was cut back by 5 bases and J by 3 bases. The germline V gene has CDR1 SGHDT and CDR2 YYEEEE. The CDR3 length is 14 residues. CDR3 region: CASRTGSGANVLTF. CDR3 in DNA: TGTGCCAGCAGGACAGGGAGTGGGGCCAACGTCCTGACTTTC.

The gene calls are TRBV7-9 and TRBJ2-5, with TRBD1 matching 8 bases. Germline assignment: CDR1 SEHNR and CDR2 FQNEAQ (reference sequence). Trimming cost V 5 bases and J 1 base; bases outside gene matches: 6. This CDR3 has 15 amino acids. CDR3 region: CASSRPRGLQETQYF. In DNA form, the CDR3 reads TGTGCCAGCAGCCGACCCAGGGGGCTCCAAGAGACCCAGTACTTC.

The chain employs TRBV11-2 and TRBJ2-1; D tentatively reads TRBD1 or TRBD2 (5 bases each). Germline assignment: CDR1 SGHAT and CDR2 FQNNGV. Trimming took off 0 bases at V and 2 bases at J, with 11 bases between the two ends. The length of the CDR3 is 16 residues. The CDR3 protein is CASSLEGTGAYNEQFF. The CDR3 coding sequence is TGTGCCAGCAGCTTAGAGGGGACGGGTGCCTACAATGAGCAGTTCTTC.

This clone was seen a single time. J is TRBJ1-1 and V is TRBV19; 11 bases line up with TRBD1. V lost 8 bases, J lost 7 bases, and 12 bases stayed unmatched. CDR1 and CDR2 (germline): LNHDA, SQIVND (reference sequence). This CDR3 has 15 amino acids. CDR3 region: CASHWGTGGKGEAFF. The CDR3 region has the DNA TGTGCCAGTCATTGGGGGACAGGGGGAAAGGGTGAAGCTTTCTTT. The full variable domain, completed using reference TRBV19 and TRBJ1-1, is DGGITQSPKYLFRKEGQNVTLSCEQNLNHDAMYWYRQDPGQGLRLIYYSQIVNDFQKGDIAEGYSVSREKKESFPLTVTSAQKNPTAFYLCASHWGTGGKGEAFFGQGTRLTVV.

The chain carries TRBV5-1 and TRBJ2-5; 12 positions agree with TRBD2. Per germline, CDR1 SGHRS and CDR2 YFSETQ. This CDR3 is built from 16 residues. The trim removed 3 bases at V and 2 bases at J, leaving 5 bases unmatched. CDR3 residues: CASSSTSGGDQETQYF. CDR3 sequence (DNA): TGCGCCAGCAGCTCGACTAGCGGGGGTGATCAAGAGACCCAGTACTTC. The entire variable domain, with the rest obtained from reference TRBV5-1 and TRBJ2-5, is as follows: KAGVTQTPRYLIKTRGQQVTLSCSPISGHRSVSWYQQTPGQGLQFLFEYFSETQRNKGNFPGRFSGRQFSNSRSEMNVSTLELGDSALYLCASSSTSGGDQETQYFGPGTRLLVL.

This clone was detected only once. The chain uses TRBV4-2 and TRBJ2-1; 8 bases match TRBD2. The CDR3 is made up of 16 amino acids. The germline V gene encodes CDR1 LGHNA and CDR2 YNFKEQ. J was trimmed by 8 bases and V by 0 bases; bases with no gene match: 9. In DNA, the CDR3 is TGTGCCAGCAGCCAAGAGGCGGGGGGCAAAGTTTATGAGCAGTTCTTC. Translated: CASSQEAGGKVYEQFF.